A selection of T cell receptor beta chains follows, all from one sample in a study of blood T cells in healthy people across ages. TCRdb re-derived calls from the 5' RACE reads in MiXCR, one entry per CDR3 protein. The sample holds about a million distinct CDR3 sequences, about 53% seen once. Sample: blood. These receptors were obtained from a woman in her sixties or seventies in good health. The CDR3 runs from the conserved cysteine through the conserved F or W. The D gene is left open where the match is weak. Only some rows state a clone size, as once, few, many or a class for expanded clones.

v_call	d_call	j_call	clone_size	cdr3_aa	cdr3_nt
TRBV6-1	NA	TRBJ2-5	NA	CASSNYLGEQYF	TGTGCCAGCAGCAATTACCTCGGGGAGCAGTACTTC
TRBV7-2	NA	TRBJ2-3	few	CASAFTDTQYF	TGTGCCAGCGCCTTCACAGATACGCAGTATTTT
TRBV4-1	TRBD2	TRBJ2-1	NA	CANSHTVAGDRYNEQFF	TGCGCCAACAGCCACACCGTAGCGGGAGATAGGTACAATGAGCAGTTCTTC
TRBV20-1	NA	TRBJ2-7	NA	CSAQPGAEQYF	TGCAGTGCCCAACCCGGGGCCGAGCAGTACTTC
TRBV12-3/TRBV12-4	NA	TRBJ2-5	NA	CASSAGTSGGTQYF	TGTGCCAGCAGCGCCGGGACATCGGGTGGGACCCAGTACTTC
TRBV11-1	TRBD2	TRBJ2-3	NA	CASSLGTSGILTDTQYF	TGTGCCAGCAGCCTCGGGACTAGCGGGATTTTAACAGATACGCAGTATTTT
TRBV29-1	NA	TRBJ2-5	NA	CSVWYRPFEETQYF	TGCAGCGTTTGGTACAGACCCTTCGAAGAGACCCAGTACTTC
TRBV6-5	NA	TRBJ1-5	NA	CAIGRAPNQPQHF	TGTGCCATCGGCAGAGCCCCCAATCAGCCCCAGCATTTT
TRBV10-3	TRBD1	TRBJ2-5	NA	CAISESGTGGIETQYF	TGTGCCATCAGTGAGTCGGGGACAGGGGGTATCGAGACCCAGTACTTC
TRBV19	NA	TRBJ2-5	few	CASSPRRGNGETQYF	TGTGCCAGTAGCCCCAGACGAGGGAACGGGGAGACCCAGTACTTC
TRBV5-1	TRBD2	TRBJ2-3	NA	CASSPWTSGRVADTQYF	TGCGCCAGCAGCCCATGGACTAGCGGGAGGGTGGCAGATACGCAGTATTTT
TRBV2	TRBD2	TRBJ2-3	few	CARTSGDPDTQYF	TGTGCCAGGACTAGCGGGGATCCAGATACGCAGTATTTT
TRBV30	TRBD2	TRBJ2-1	NA	CAFTGTSGETSEQFF	TGTGCTTTCACCGGGACTAGCGGGGAGACGAGTGAGCAGTTCTTC
TRBV9	NA	TRBJ2-7	few	CASSAPGPAFEQYF	TGTGCCAGCAGCGCTCCGGGACCCGCTTTCGAGCAGTACTTC
TRBV9	TRBD2	TRBJ2-1	NA	CASSVDVRGRLNEQFF	TGTGCCAGCAGCGTAGACGTCCGCGGGAGACTCAATGAGCAGTTCTTC
TRBV4-3	TRBD2	TRBJ2-5	few	CASSQDGSGVQNEQYF	TGCGCCAGCAGTCAAGATGGGAGCGGGGTACAGAATGAGCAGTACTTC
TRBV5-1	NA	TRBJ1-6	NA	CASSLSATGNNSPLHF	TGCGCCAGCAGCTTGTCCGCGACAGGAAATAATTCACCCCTCCACTTT
TRBV6-1	NA	TRBJ2-7	few	CASTGLPSTYEQYF	TGTGCCAGCACAGGGCTTCCATCTACCTACGAGCAGTACTTC
TRBV7-2	NA	TRBJ2-4	few	CASSPRFDAHIQYF	TGTGCCAGCAGTCCACGCTTTGACGCCCACATTCAGTACTTC
TRBV15	NA	TRBJ2-3	few	CATSNGQPRRRDTQYF	TGTGCCACCAGCAACGGACAGCCACGACGTAGAGATACGCAGTATTTT
TRBV5-1	NA	TRBJ2-5	NA	CASSVWSSGVQETQYF	TGCGCCAGCAGCGTGTGGTCCTCAGGGGTACAAGAGACCCAGTACTTC
TRBV6-2/TRBV6-3	NA	TRBJ2-7	NA	CASMRTSVYEQYF	TGTGCCAGCATGAGGACATCTGTCTACGAGCAGTACTTC
TRBV6-6	NA	TRBJ2-7	once	CASSPGTDSSYEQYF	TGTGCCAGCAGCCCCGGGACGGACAGCTCCTACGAGCAGTACTTC
TRBV6-4	TRBD2	TRBJ2-1	NA	CASSLAGVGWPNEQFF	TGTGCCAGCAGTCTAGCGGGAGTAGGTTGGCCCAATGAGCAGTTCTTC
TRBV29-1	NA	TRBJ2-1	few	CSVDWRADNEQFF	TGCAGCGTTGATTGGCGGGCTGACAATGAGCAGTTCTTC
TRBV6-1	TRBD1	TRBJ2-7	NA	CASSKPGQAAYEQYF	TGTGCCAGCAGTAAGCCGGGACAGGCCGCCTACGAGCAGTACTTC
TRBV27	NA	TRBJ2-1	few	CASGGIRRSPDPSHYNEQFF	TGTGCCAGTGGAGGTATCAGGCGCTCCCCCGACCCAAGTCACTACAATGAGCAGTTCTTC
TRBV2	TRBD2	TRBJ2-1	NA	CASSPYLAGVTEQFF	TGTGCCAGCAGCCCCTATCTAGCGGGAGTGACTGAGCAGTTCTTC
TRBV20-1	TRBD2	TRBJ2-5	NA	CSVGTSGRDRGQETQYF	TGCAGTGTCGGGACTAGCGGGAGAGATAGGGGGCAAGAGACCCAGTACTTC
TRBV11-3	NA	TRBJ2-7	NA	CASSARGETKYF	TGTGCCAGCAGCGCCAGGGGGGAGACCAAGTACTTC
TRBV28	NA	TRBJ1-2	NA	CVSSTVIYGYTF	TGTGTCAGCAGTACAGTTATCTATGGCTACACCTTC
TRBV12-3/TRBV12-4	TRBD1	TRBJ2-6	few	CASSPGQLRANVLTF	TGTGCCAGCAGTCCGGGACAGTTAAGGGCCAACGTCCTGACTTTC
TRBV29-1	NA	TRBJ2-7	few	CSVQSTSYEQYF	TGCAGCGTCCAATCGACATCTTACGAGCAGTACTTC
TRBV7-3	TRBD1	TRBJ1-1	NA	CASSFGTGGTEAFF	TGTGCCAGCAGCTTTGGGACAGGGGGCACTGAAGCTTTCTTT
TRBV5-5	NA	TRBJ2-7	once	CASSRSPWNEQYF	TGTGCCAGCAGCAGGTCACCGTGGAATGAGCAGTACTTC
TRBV28	TRBD2	TRBJ2-1	NA	CASRTSGNNEQFF	TGTGCCAGCAGAACTAGCGGGAACAATGAGCAGTTCTTC
TRBV20-1	NA	TRBJ2-5	NA	CSAGDRSLRQETQYF	TGCAGTGCTGGGGACCGGTCCCTGAGGCAAGAGACCCAGTACTTC
TRBV28	NA	TRBJ2-4	once	CASSRALRTGAKNIQYF	TGTGCCAGCAGCAGAGCTCTCAGGACTGGGGCCAAAAACATTCAGTACTTC
TRBV11-2	TRBD2	TRBJ2-7	NA	CASSSGPGTRRYEQYF	TGTGCCAGCAGCTCCGGGCCTGGGACTAGACGCTACGAGCAGTACTTC
TRBV20-1	NA	TRBJ1-6	NA	CSASRRTLNSPLHF	TGCAGTGCTAGCCGCCGGACGTTAAATTCACCCCTCCACTTT
TRBV28	NA	TRBJ1-6	once	CASKLGANSPLHF	TGTGCCAGCAAACTCGGGGCGAATTCACCCCTCCACTTT
TRBV6-5	TRBD2	TRBJ2-7	NA	CASSYNSGLAGVQAEQYF	TGTGCCAGCAGTTACAACAGCGGACTAGCGGGAGTGCAGGCCGAGCAGTACTTC
TRBV12-3/TRBV12-4	NA	TRBJ2-3	NA	CASSLSRTTADTQYF	TGTGCCAGCAGTTTATCCCGGACGACCGCAGATACGCAGTATTTT
TRBV4-1	NA	TRBJ2-5	NA	CASSQDNRGIGAETQYF	TGCGCCAGCAGCCAAGATAATAGAGGTATTGGGGCAGAGACCCAGTACTTC
TRBV5-1	NA	TRBJ2-1	NA	CASSRDLKKDNEQFF	TGCGCCAGCAGCCGGGATCTCAAGAAGGACAATGAGCAGTTCTTC
TRBV20-1	NA	TRBJ2-5	few	CSAQEGVLGPMAQYF	TGCAGTGCTCAAGAGGGTGTTTTGGGGCCCATGGCCCAGTACTTC
TRBV6-6	NA	TRBJ2-1	NA	CASSYDGGSYNEQFF	TGTGCCAGCAGTTACGACGGGGGATCCTACAATGAGCAGTTCTTC
TRBV12-3/TRBV12-4	TRBD2	TRBJ2-3	NA	CASSMRTSVTDTQYF	TGTGCCAGCAGTATGCGGACTAGCGTCACAGATACGCAGTATTTT
TRBV12-3/TRBV12-4	NA	TRBJ1-1	NA	CAGKYTGIATEAFF	TGTGCCGGCAAATATACAGGGATTGCTACTGAAGCTTTCTTT
TRBV4-1	TRBD1	TRBJ2-6	NA	CASSQTTGSGANVLTF	TGCGCCAGCAGCCAAACGACAGGGTCTGGGGCCAACGTCCTGACTTTC
TRBV6-2/TRBV6-3	TRBD1	TRBJ1-2	few	CASSYPTGVGYTF	TGTGCCAGCAGTTACCCGACAGGGGTTGGCTACACCTTC
TRBV9	TRBD1	TRBJ2-7	NA	CASSEGTGERSYEQYF	TGTGCCAGCAGCGAGGGGACAGGGGAGAGGAGTTACGAGCAGTACTTC
TRBV20-1	NA	TRBJ2-1	NA	CSASGGVGHNEQFF	TGCAGTGCTAGCGGTGGGGTAGGGCACAATGAGCAGTTCTTC
TRBV7-9	TRBD1	TRBJ1-2	few	CASSFLDRGIDYGYTF	TGTGCCAGCAGCTTTCTAGACAGGGGAATTGACTATGGCTACACCTTC